This is a list of T cell receptor beta chains from one sample in a study of T cells in localized non-small cell lung cancer. The method was immunoSEQ multiplex PCR; TCRdb's version includes in-frame clones alone and lacks a portion of them. In the table there are around 31,000 clones, around 94% of which are singletons. The source material was peripheral blood, sampled before any cancer treatment. These receptors were collected from a woman aged 35-70 years with stage I lung adenocarcinoma. CDR3s include the opening cysteine and the closing phenylalanine or tryptophan. A D gene is named only where the DNA matches it firmly. A row's size may be missing; if present it is once, few, many or a size class.

V gene: TRBV10-2
clone size: -
D gene: TRBD2
J gene: TRBJ2-3
CDR3 DNA: TGCGCCAGCAGTGAGTCCGGACTAGCGGGGAGGACAGATACGCAGTATTTT
CDR3 protein: CASSESGLAGRTDTQYF

V gene: TRBV7-9
clone size: -
D gene: -
J gene: TRBJ2-3
CDR3 DNA: TGTGCCAGCAGAGTTAGCTGGGTGGTGGATACGCAGTATTTT
CDR3 protein: CASRVSWVVDTQYF

V gene: TRBV19
clone size: -
D gene: -
J gene: TRBJ2-2
CDR3 DNA: TGTGCCAGTGGTGGTAAGACAGGCGCCTTGAACACCGGGGAGCTGTTTTTT
CDR3 protein: CASGGKTGALNTGELFF

V gene: TRBV18
clone size: -
D gene: TRBD1
J gene: TRBJ2-7
CDR3 DNA: TGTGCCAGCTCACTACCGTACAGGGGGACCTCCTACGAGCAGTACTTC
CDR3 protein: CASSLPYRGTSYEQYF

V gene: TRBV7-9
clone size: -
D gene: -
J gene: TRBJ1-2
CDR3 DNA: TGTGCCAGCAGCTTGGGACTCAGGGCAGGGAATGGCTACACCTTC
CDR3 protein: CASSLGLRAGNGYTF

V gene: TRBV19
clone size: once
D gene: TRBD2
J gene: TRBJ2-1
CDR3 DNA: TGTGCCAGTAAGACTAGCGGAACCAATGAGCAGTTCTTC
CDR3 protein: CASKTSGTNEQFF

V gene: TRBV7-2
clone size: -
D gene: -
J gene: TRBJ2-2
CDR3 DNA: TGTGCCACCTCGAGGAATGTTGGGTCCGGGGAGCTGTTTTTT
CDR3 protein: CATSRNVGSGELFF

V gene: TRBV19
clone size: -
D gene: TRBD2
J gene: TRBJ2-1
CDR3 DNA: TGTGCCGTTCGATCCCAGGGACTAGCGGGAGGTTATGAGCAGTTCTTC
CDR3 protein: CAVRSQGLAGGYEQFF

V gene: TRBV18
clone size: -
D gene: -
J gene: TRBJ2-3
CDR3 DNA: TGTGCCAGCTCACCGCGCACAGATACGCAGTATTTT
CDR3 protein: CASSPRTDTQYF

V gene: TRBV10-2
clone size: -
D gene: -
J gene: TRBJ1-1
CDR3 DNA: TGCGCCAGCAGGGAGGGGACTGAAGCTTTCTTT
CDR3 protein: CASREGTEAFF

V gene: TRBV5-8
clone size: -
D gene: -
J gene: TRBJ2-3
CDR3 DNA: TGTGCCAGCAGCTTCCAGGGGAGCACAGATACGCAGTATTTT
CDR3 protein: CASSFQGSTDTQYF

V gene: TRBV5-4
clone size: -
D gene: -
J gene: TRBJ2-7
CDR3 DNA: TGTGCCAGCAGCTTGGGTGGGCTTACCTACGAGCAGTACTTC
CDR3 protein: CASSLGGLTYEQYF

V gene: TRBV2
clone size: -
D gene: -
J gene: TRBJ2-7
CDR3 DNA: TGTGCCAGCAGGAAGAACAGGGACCACGAGCAGTACTTC
CDR3 protein: CASRKNRDHEQYF

V gene: TRBV5-5
clone size: -
D gene: TRBD2
J gene: TRBJ2-2
CDR3 DNA: TGTGCCAGCAGCCCCCATGGGGGGGAAGTGGCCGGGGAGCTGTTTTTT
CDR3 protein: CASSPHGGEVAGELFF

V gene: TRBV12-5
clone size: -
D gene: -
J gene: TRBJ2-2
CDR3 DNA: TGTGCTAGTGGTTTGCCGGGACCGACCCCCACCGGGGAGCTGTTTTTT
CDR3 protein: CASGLPGPTPTGELFF

V gene: TRBV7-2
clone size: few
D gene: TRBD1
J gene: TRBJ2-7
CDR3 DNA: TGTGCCAGCAGCTTTCGGCTAGTGGACAGGGTATCCTACGAGCAGTACTTC
CDR3 protein: CASSFRLVDRVSYEQYF

V gene: TRBV7-8
clone size: -
D gene: -
J gene: TRBJ1-2
CDR3 DNA: TGTGCCAGCAGCTTAGGTGCGTTGGATGGCTACACCTTC
CDR3 protein: CASSLGALDGYTF

V gene: TRBV5-8
clone size: -
D gene: -
J gene: TRBJ1-1
CDR3 DNA: TGTGCCAGCAGCTTGTCGGTCGGACAGTTGAACACTGAAGCTTTCTTT
CDR3 protein: CASSLSVGQLNTEAFF

V gene: TRBV7-2
clone size: -
D gene: TRBD1
J gene: TRBJ1-2
CDR3 DNA: TGTGCCACCAATCCGGGACAGGGGTTGGGCTACACCTTC
CDR3 protein: CATNPGQGLGYTF

V gene: TRBV19
clone size: -
D gene: -
J gene: TRBJ1-3
CDR3 DNA: TGTGCCAGTAGTCTCCCGACAGGAAACACCATATATTTT
CDR3 protein: CASSLPTGNTIYF

V gene: TRBV6-1
clone size: -
D gene: TRBD1
J gene: TRBJ1-1
CDR3 DNA: TGTGCCAGCTCCCAACAGGGGGATTTTACTGAAGCTTTCTTT
CDR3 protein: CASSQQGDFTEAFF

V gene: TRBV18
clone size: -
D gene: -
J gene: TRBJ1-4
CDR3 DNA: TGTGCCAGCTCACCACCGTCTCAATCAGGAGAAAAACTGTTTTTT
CDR3 protein: CASSPPSQSGEKLFF

V gene: TRBV25-1
clone size: -
D gene: -
J gene: TRBJ1-2
CDR3 DNA: TGTGCCAGCAGTCCCCGGTCTCGGAACTATGGCTACACCTTC
CDR3 protein: CASSPRSRNYGYTF

V gene: TRBV7-9
clone size: -
D gene: -
J gene: TRBJ1-2
CDR3 DNA: TGTGCCAGCAGCTTGGCAGTTAACTATGGCTACACCTTC
CDR3 protein: CASSLAVNYGYTF

V gene: TRBV6-6
clone size: -
D gene: TRBD2
J gene: TRBJ2-7
CDR3 DNA: TGTGCCAGCAGTTACACTAGCGGGAACTACGAGCAGTACTTC
CDR3 protein: CASSYTSGNYEQYF

V gene: TRBV7-8
clone size: -
D gene: TRBD2
J gene: TRBJ2-3
CDR3 DNA: TGTGCCAGCAGGGAGGAGCGGGAGTGGGCAGATACGCAGTATTTT
CDR3 protein: CASREEREWADTQYF

V gene: TRBV7-2
clone size: -
D gene: -
J gene: TRBJ2-5
CDR3 DNA: TGTGCCAGCAGCTTAGTGTTGGAGACCCAGTACTTC
CDR3 protein: CASSLVLETQYF

V gene: TRBV5-1
clone size: -
D gene: -
J gene: TRBJ1-5
CDR3 DNA: TGCGCCAGCAGCTTTGTAGGGCCCCAGCATTTT
CDR3 protein: CASSFVGPQHF

V gene: TRBV19
clone size: -
D gene: TRBD1
J gene: TRBJ1-5
CDR3 DNA: TGTGCCAGCAAAATGCAGGGGGGACTTAATCAGCCCCAGCATTTT
CDR3 protein: CASKMQGGLNQPQHF

V gene: TRBV5-1
clone size: -
D gene: -
J gene: TRBJ2-3
CDR3 DNA: TGCGCCAGCAGGTGGGGGGTCAGCGACTCTAGCACAGATACGCAGTATTTT
CDR3 protein: CASRWGVSDSSTDTQYF

V gene: TRBV5-8
clone size: -
D gene: -
J gene: TRBJ2-7
CDR3 DNA: TGTGCCAGCAGCCCTCGCCTCTACGAGCAGTACTTC
CDR3 protein: CASSPRLYEQYF

V gene: TRBV18
clone size: once
D gene: -
J gene: TRBJ2-4
CDR3 DNA: TGTGCCAGCTCACCGGGACATATGGACATTCAGTACTTC
CDR3 protein: CASSPGHMDIQYF

V gene: TRBV18
clone size: -
D gene: -
J gene: TRBJ1-6
CDR3 DNA: TGTGCCAGCTCACGGGAATCCCATAATTCACCCCTCCACTTT
CDR3 protein: CASSRESHNSPLHF

V gene: TRBV4-3
clone size: -
D gene: -
J gene: TRBJ1-3
CDR3 DNA: TGCGCCAGCAGCCAAGATCATCGGAACACCATATATTTT
CDR3 protein: CASSQDHRNTIYF

V gene: TRBV5-1
clone size: few
D gene: -
J gene: TRBJ1-1
CDR3 DNA: TGCGCCAGCAGCTTGGCTCCGGGGGCGGGGAACACTGAAGCTTTCTTT
CDR3 protein: CASSLAPGAGNTEAFF

V gene: TRBV29-1
clone size: -
D gene: -
J gene: TRBJ2-3
CDR3 DNA: TGCAGCACGGCGGCAGGGAGACCCACAGATACGCAGTATTTT
CDR3 protein: CSTAAGRPTDTQYF

V gene: TRBV7-3
clone size: -
D gene: -
J gene: TRBJ2-2
CDR3 DNA: TGTGCCAGCAGCCCCTCGGTCACCGGGGAGCTGTTTTTT
CDR3 protein: CASSPSVTGELFF

V gene: TRBV18
clone size: -
D gene: -
J gene: TRBJ1-5
CDR3 DNA: TGTGCCAGCTCACAACTTCAGGGCAAGCCCCAGCATTTT
CDR3 protein: CASSQLQGKPQHF

V gene: TRBV19
clone size: -
D gene: -
J gene: TRBJ2-3
CDR3 DNA: TGTGCCAGTAGCGCAGACGGCGAAGATACGCAGTATTTT
CDR3 protein: CASSADGEDTQYF

V gene: TRBV18
clone size: -
D gene: TRBD1
J gene: TRBJ1-2
CDR3 DNA: TGTGCCAGCTCACGTCCTGCCGGGACAGAAGACCCCTATGGCTACACCTTC
CDR3 protein: CASSRPAGTEDPYGYTF

V gene: TRBV9
clone size: -
D gene: TRBD2
J gene: TRBJ2-1
CDR3 DNA: TGTGCCAGCAGCGTCCTAGCGGGGGGGCAGGAATACCAGTACAATGAGCAGTTCTTC
CDR3 protein: CASSVLAGGQEYQYNEQFF

V gene: TRBV19
clone size: -
D gene: -
J gene: TRBJ1-5
CDR3 DNA: TGTGCCAGTAGTCTCCGGGCAGGTCAAAGCAATCAGCCCCAGCATTTT
CDR3 protein: CASSLRAGQSNQPQHF

V gene: TRBV25-1
clone size: -
D gene: -
J gene: TRBJ1-5
CDR3 DNA: TGTGCCAGCAGTCTCCCGGGGGCGAATCAGCCCCAGCATTTT
CDR3 protein: CASSLPGANQPQHF

V gene: TRBV18
clone size: -
D gene: TRBD1
J gene: TRBJ2-6
CDR3 DNA: TGTGCCAGCTCATCCGGGACAGGGGTCGCTGGGGCCAACGTCCTGACTTTC
CDR3 protein: CASSSGTGVAGANVLTF

V gene: TRBV6-5
clone size: -
D gene: -
J gene: TRBJ2-7
CDR3 DNA: TGTGCCACTCTCACAGGGGACTCCTCCTACGAGCAGTACTTC
CDR3 protein: CATLTGDSSYEQYF

V gene: TRBV5-1
clone size: -
D gene: TRBD2
J gene: TRBJ2-3
CDR3 DNA: TGCGCCAGCAGCCTCGGGACTAGCGGGGGGGCGTTTGGCACAGATACGCAGTATTTT
CDR3 protein: CASSLGTSGGAFGTDTQYF

V gene: TRBV25-1
clone size: -
D gene: TRBD1
J gene: TRBJ2-5
CDR3 DNA: TGTGCCAGCAACCGACAGGGAAGCCAAGAGACCCAGTACTTC
CDR3 protein: CASNRQGSQETQYF

V gene: TRBV5-4
clone size: once
D gene: -
J gene: TRBJ1-4
CDR3 DNA: TGTGCCAGCAGCTTGGGGGCTGGGGGCGCACTTAATGAAAAACTGTTTTTT
CDR3 protein: CASSLGAGGALNEKLFF

V gene: TRBV5-1
clone size: -
D gene: -
J gene: TRBJ2-3
CDR3 DNA: TGCGCCAGCAGCTTGGTAGCGGCGAGACAGGCAGATACGCAGTATTTT
CDR3 protein: CASSLVAARQADTQYF

V gene: TRBV7-6
clone size: -
D gene: -
J gene: TRBJ1-3
CDR3 DNA: TGTGCCAGCAGCCCGAGGTCCCTATCTGGAAACACCATATATTTT
CDR3 protein: CASSPRSLSGNTIYF

V gene: TRBV4-3
clone size: -
D gene: TRBD2
J gene: TRBJ2-1
CDR3 DNA: TGCGCCAGCAGCCAAGTTAGCGGGGGGGCTTACAATGAGCAGTTCTTC
CDR3 protein: CASSQVSGGAYNEQFF

V gene: TRBV18
clone size: -
D gene: TRBD1
J gene: TRBJ1-2
CDR3 DNA: TGTGCCAGCTCACCCGGACAGGATAGCTATGGCTACACCTTC
CDR3 protein: CASSPGQDSYGYTF

V gene: TRBV4-1
clone size: -
D gene: -
J gene: TRBJ1-2
CDR3 DNA: TGCGCCAGCAGCCAAGGTAACTCAAACTATGGCTACACCTTC
CDR3 protein: CASSQGNSNYGYTF

V gene: TRBV10-1
clone size: -
D gene: -
J gene: TRBJ1-2
CDR3 DNA: TGCGCCAGCAGTGAAAGAATTGGGGGCAGTATCGCCGGAAAAACGGGGTACACCTTC
CDR3 protein: CASSERIGGSIAGKTGYTF

V gene: TRBV5-1
clone size: -
D gene: -
J gene: TRBJ2-7
CDR3 DNA: TGCGCCAGCTCAAAGGACTTCTACTCCTACGAGCAGTACTTC
CDR3 protein: CASSKDFYSYEQYF

V gene: TRBV15
clone size: once
D gene: -
J gene: TRBJ1-6
CDR3 DNA: TGTGCCACCAACCGGGAGAGCTCCTATAATTCACCCCTCCACTTT
CDR3 protein: CATNRESSYNSPLHF

V gene: TRBV7-2
clone size: -
D gene: TRBD2
J gene: TRBJ2-7
CDR3 DNA: TGTGCCAGCAGCCCGACTAGCGGGGATTACGAGCAGTACTTC
CDR3 protein: CASSPTSGDYEQYF

V gene: TRBV19
clone size: -
D gene: TRBD1
J gene: TRBJ1-1
CDR3 DNA: TGTGCCAGTAGTATCCTTTCGGGACAGGGGACGAACACTGAAGCTTTCTTT
CDR3 protein: CASSILSGQGTNTEAFF